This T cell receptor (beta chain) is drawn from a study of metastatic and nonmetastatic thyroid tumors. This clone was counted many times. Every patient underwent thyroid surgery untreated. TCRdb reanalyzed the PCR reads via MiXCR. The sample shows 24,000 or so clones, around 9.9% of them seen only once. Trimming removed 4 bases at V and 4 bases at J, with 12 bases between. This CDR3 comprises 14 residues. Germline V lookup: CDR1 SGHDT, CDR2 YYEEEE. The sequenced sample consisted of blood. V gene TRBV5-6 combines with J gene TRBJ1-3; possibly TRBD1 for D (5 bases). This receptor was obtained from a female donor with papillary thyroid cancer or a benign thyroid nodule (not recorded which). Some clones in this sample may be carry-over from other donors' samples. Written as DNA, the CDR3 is TGTGCCAGCAGCGGGGGACGGAGAGGAAACACCATATATTTT. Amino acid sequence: CASSGGRRGNTIYF.